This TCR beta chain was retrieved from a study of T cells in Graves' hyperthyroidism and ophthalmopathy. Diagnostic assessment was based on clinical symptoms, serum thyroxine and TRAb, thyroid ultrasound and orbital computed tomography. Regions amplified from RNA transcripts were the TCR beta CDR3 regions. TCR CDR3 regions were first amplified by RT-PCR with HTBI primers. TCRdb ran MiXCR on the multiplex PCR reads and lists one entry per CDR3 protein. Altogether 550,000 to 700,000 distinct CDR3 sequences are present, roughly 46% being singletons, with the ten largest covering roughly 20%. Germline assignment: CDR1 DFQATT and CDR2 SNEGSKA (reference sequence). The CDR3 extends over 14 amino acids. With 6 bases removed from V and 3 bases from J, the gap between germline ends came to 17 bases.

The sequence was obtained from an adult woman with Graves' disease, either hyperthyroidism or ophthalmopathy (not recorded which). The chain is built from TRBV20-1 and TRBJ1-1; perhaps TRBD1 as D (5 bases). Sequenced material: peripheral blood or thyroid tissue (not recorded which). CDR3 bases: TGCAGTGCGCCGGGACTAGCGGGGTACACTGAAGCTTTCTTT. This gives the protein CSAPGLAGYTEAFF.